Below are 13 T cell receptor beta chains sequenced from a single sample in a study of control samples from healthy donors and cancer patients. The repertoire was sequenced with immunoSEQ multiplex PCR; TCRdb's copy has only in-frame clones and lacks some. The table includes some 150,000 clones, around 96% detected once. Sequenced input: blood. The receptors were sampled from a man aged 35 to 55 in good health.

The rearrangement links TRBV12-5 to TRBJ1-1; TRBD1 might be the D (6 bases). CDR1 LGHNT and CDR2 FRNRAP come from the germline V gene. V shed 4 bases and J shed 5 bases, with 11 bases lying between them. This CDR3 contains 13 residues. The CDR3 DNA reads TGTGCTAGTGGTTCTGGGGGGCGGACTGAAGCTTTCTTT. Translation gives CASGSGGRTEAFF.

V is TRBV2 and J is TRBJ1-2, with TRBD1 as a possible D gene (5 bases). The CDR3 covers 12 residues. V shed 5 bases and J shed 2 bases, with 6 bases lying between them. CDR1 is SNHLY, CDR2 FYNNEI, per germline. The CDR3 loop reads CASSRQNYGYTF. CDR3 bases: TGTGCCAGCAGTAGACAGAACTATGGCTACACCTTC.

CDR3 sequence reads: CASSRRTSGSVNTGELFF. In DNA, the CDR3 is TGTGCCAGCTCACGACGGACTAGCGGTTCTGTGAACACCGGGGAGCTGTTTTTT. The chain recombines TRBV18 with TRBJ2-2; 10 bases fit TRBD2. CDR1 and CDR2 (germline): KGHSH, LQKENI. This CDR3 contains 18 residues. J gave up 1 base and V 4 bases, and 9 bases lay outside the gene matches.

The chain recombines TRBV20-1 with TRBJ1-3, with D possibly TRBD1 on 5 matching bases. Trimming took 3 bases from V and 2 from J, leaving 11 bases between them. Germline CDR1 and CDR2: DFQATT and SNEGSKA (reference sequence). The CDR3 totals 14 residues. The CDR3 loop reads CSASMGGAGNTIYF. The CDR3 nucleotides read TGCAGTGCTAGTATGGGGGGGGCTGGAAACACCATATATTTT.

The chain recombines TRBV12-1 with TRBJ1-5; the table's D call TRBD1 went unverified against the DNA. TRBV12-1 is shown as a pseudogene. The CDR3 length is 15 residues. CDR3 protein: CASSFLDRDRQPQHF. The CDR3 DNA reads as TGTGCCAGCAGCTTTTTGGACAGGGATCGACAGCCCCAGCATTTT.

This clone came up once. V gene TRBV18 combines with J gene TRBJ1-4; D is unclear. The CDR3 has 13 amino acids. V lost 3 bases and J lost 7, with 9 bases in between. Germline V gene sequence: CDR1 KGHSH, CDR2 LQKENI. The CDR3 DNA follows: TGTGCCAGCTCACCTGGACGGTCTGAAAAACTGTTTTTT. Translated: CASSPGRSEKLFF.

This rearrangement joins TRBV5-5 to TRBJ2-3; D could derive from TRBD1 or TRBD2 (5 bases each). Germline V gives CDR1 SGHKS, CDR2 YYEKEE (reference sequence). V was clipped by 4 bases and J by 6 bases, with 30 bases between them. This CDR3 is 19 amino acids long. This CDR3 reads CASSGFGNTGTDFVDTQYF. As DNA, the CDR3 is TGTGCCAGCAGCGGCTTTGGTAATACCGGGACGGATTTTGTGGATACGCAGTATTTT.

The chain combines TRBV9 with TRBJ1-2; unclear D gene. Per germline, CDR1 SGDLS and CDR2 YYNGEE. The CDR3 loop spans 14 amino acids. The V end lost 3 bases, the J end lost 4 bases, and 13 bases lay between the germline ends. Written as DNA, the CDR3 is TGTGCCAGCAGCGCCGGGATCGGACCCTATGGCTACACCTTC. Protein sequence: CASSAGIGPYGYTF.

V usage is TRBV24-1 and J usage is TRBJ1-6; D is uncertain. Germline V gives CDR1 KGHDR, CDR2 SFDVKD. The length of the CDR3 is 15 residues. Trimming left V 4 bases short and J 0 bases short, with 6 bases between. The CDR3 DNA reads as TGTGCCACCAGTGAGAGGAGCTCCTATAATTCACCCCTCCACTTT. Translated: CATSERSSYNSPLHF.

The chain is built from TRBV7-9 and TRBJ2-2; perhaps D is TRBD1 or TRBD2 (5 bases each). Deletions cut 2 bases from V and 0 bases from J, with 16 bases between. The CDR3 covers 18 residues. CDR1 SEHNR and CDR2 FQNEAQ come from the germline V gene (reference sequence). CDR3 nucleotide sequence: TGTGCCAGCAGCTTAATTTTGGGGGACGTCGCGAACACCGGGGAGCTGTTTTTT. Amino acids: CASSLILGDVANTGELFF. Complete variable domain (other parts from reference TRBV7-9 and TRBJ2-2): DTGVSQNPRHKITKRGQNVTFRCDPISEHNRLYWYRQTLGQGPEFLTYFQNEAQLEKSRLLSDRFSAERPKGSFSTLEIQRTEQGDSAMYLCASSLILGDVANTGELFFGEGSRLTVL.

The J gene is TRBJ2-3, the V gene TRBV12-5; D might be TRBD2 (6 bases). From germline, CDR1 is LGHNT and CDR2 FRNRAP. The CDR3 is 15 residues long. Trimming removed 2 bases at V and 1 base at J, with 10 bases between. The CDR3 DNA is TGTGCTAGTGGTTTGTACGGGGAGGGCACAGATACGCAGTATTTT. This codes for CASGLYGEGTDTQYF.

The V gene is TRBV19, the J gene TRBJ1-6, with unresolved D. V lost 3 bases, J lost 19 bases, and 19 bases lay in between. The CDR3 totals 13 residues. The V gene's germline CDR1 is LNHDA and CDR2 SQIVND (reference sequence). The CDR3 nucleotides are TGTGCCAGTAGTATGGCACGGGAGAGGGTGACACACTTT. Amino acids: CASSMARERVTHF.

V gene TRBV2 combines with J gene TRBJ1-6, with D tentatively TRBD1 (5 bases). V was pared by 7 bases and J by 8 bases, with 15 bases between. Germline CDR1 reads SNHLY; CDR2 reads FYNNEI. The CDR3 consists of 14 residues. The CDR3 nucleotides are TGTGCCAGCAATAACCTTGGGGGGGATTCACCCCTCCACTTT. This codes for CASNNLGGDSPLHF.